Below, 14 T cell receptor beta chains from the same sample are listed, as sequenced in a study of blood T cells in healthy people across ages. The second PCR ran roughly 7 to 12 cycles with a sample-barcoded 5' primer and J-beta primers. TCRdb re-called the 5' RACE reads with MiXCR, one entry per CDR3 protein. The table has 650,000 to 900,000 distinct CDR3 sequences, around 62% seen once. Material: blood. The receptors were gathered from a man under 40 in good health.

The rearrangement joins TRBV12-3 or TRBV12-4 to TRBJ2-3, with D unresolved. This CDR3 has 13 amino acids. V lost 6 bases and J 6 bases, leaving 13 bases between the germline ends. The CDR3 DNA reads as TGTGCCAGCAGCCTGATTCAAGATGATACGCAGTATTTT. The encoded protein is CASSLIQDDTQYF.

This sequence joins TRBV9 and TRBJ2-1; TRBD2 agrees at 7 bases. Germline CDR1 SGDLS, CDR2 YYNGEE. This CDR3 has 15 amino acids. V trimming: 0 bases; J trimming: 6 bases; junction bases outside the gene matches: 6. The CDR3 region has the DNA TGTGCCAGCAGCGTAGGCGGAGCGGGGCTCAATGAGCAGTTCTTC. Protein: CASSVGGAGLNEQFF.

CDR3 bases: TGTGCCAGCAGCTTCAACAGGGGGCTGATCGACGAGCAGTACTTC. Encoded protein: CASSFNRGLIDEQYF. The rearrangement joins TRBV7-6 to TRBJ2-5; 9 bases agree with TRBD1. The J call may not be correct, given that the DNA end is closer to TRBJ2-7. This CDR3 has 15 amino acids. Looked up from germline, CDR1 is SGHVS and CDR2 is FNYEAQ.

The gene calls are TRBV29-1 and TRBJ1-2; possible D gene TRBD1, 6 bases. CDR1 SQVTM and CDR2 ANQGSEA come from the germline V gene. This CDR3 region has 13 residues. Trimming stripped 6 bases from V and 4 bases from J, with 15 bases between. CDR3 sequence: CSVIQGRGYGYTF. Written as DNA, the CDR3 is TGCAGCGTCATACAGGGCAGAGGCTATGGCTACACCTTC.

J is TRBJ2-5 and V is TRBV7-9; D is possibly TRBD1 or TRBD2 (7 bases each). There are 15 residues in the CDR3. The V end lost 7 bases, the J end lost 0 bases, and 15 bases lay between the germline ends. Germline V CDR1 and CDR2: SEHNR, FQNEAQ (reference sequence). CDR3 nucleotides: TGTGCCAGCACCTCCCAGGGGGGGTACCAAGAGACCCAGTACTTC. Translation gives CASTSQGGYQETQYF.

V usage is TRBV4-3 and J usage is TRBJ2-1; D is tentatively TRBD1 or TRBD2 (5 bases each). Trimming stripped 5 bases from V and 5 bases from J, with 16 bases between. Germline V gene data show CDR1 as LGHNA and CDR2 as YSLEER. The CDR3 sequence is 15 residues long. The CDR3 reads CASSFGGREHNEQFF. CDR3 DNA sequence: TGCGCCAGCAGCTTTGGGGGTAGGGAACACAATGAGCAGTTCTTC.

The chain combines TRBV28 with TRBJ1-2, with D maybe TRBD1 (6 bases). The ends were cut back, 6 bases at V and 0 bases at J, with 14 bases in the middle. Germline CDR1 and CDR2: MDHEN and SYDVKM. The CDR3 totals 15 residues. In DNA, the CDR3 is TGTGCCAGCAGCCCAATACAGGGAGCTAACTATGGCTACACCTTC. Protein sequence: CASSPIQGANYGYTF.

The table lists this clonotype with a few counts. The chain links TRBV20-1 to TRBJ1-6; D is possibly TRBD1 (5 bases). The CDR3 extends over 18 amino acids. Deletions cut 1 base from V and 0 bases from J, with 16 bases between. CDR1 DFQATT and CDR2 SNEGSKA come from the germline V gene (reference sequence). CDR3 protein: CSARVLGTASSYNSPLHF. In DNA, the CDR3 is TGCAGTGCTAGAGTTTTGGGGACGGCTAGCTCCTATAATTCACCCCTCCACTTT.

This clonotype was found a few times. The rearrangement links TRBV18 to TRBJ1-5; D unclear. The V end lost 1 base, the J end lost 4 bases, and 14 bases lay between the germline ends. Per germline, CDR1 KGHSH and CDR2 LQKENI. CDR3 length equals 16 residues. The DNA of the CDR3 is TGTGCCAGCTCACCACGGATTCTAGGGAATAATCAGCCCCAGCATTTT. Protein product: CASSPRILGNNQPQHF.

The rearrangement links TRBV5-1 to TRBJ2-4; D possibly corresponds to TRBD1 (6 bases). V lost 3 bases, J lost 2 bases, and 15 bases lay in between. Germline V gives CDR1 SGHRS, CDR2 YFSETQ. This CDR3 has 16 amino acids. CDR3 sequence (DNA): TGCGCCAGCAGCTCCGACAGGAGTGGAACCAAAAACATTCAGTACTTC. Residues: CASSSDRSGTKNIQYF.

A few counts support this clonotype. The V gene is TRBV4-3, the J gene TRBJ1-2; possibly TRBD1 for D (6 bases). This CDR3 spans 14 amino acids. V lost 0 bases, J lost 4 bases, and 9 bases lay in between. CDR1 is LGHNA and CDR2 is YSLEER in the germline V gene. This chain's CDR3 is CASSQDGGLYGYTF. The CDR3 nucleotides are TGCGCCAGCAGCCAAGACGGGGGGCTCTATGGCTACACCTTC.

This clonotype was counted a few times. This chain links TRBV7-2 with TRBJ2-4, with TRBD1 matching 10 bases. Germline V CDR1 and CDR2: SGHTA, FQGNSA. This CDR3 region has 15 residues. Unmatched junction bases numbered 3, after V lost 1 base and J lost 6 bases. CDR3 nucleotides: TGTGCCAGCAGCTTAGAGGGGACAGGGGTAAACATTCAGTACTTC. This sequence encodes CASSLEGTGVNIQYF.

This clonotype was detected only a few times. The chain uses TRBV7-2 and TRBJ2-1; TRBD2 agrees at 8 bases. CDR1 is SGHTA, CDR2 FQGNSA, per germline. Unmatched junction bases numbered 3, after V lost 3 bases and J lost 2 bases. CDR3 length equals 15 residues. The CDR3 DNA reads TGTGCCAGCAGCTTCACGGGGGGGCCCTACAATGAGCAGTTCTTC. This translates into CASSFTGGPYNEQFF. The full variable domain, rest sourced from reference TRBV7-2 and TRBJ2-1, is GAGVSQSPSNKVTEKGKDVELRCDPISGHTALYWYRQSLGQGLEFLIYFQGNSAPDKSGLPSDRFSAERTGGSVSTLTIQRTQQEDSAVYLCASSFTGGPYNEQFFGPGTRLTVL.

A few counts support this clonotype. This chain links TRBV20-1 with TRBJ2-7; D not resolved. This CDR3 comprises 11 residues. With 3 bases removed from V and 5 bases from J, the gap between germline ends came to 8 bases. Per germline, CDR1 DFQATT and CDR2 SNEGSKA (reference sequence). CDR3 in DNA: TGCAGTGCTAGTTCTAGGCACGAGCAGTACTTC. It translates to CSASSRHEQYF.